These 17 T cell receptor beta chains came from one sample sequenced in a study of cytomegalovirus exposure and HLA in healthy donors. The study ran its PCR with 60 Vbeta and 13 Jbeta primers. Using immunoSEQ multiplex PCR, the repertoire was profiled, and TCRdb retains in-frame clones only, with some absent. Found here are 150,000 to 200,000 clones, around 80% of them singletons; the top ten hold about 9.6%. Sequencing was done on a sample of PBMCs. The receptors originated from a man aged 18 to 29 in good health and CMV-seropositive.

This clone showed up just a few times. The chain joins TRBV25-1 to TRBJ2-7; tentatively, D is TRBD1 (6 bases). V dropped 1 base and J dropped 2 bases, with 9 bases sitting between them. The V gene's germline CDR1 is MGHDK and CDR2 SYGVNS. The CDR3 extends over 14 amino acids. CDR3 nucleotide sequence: TGTGCCAGCAGTGAATTCGGGACAACCTACGAGCAGTACTTC. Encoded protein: CASSEFGTTYEQYF.

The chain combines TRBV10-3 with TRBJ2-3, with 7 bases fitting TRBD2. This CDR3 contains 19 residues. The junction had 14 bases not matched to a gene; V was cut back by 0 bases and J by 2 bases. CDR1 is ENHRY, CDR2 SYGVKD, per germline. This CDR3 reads CAISESPSGDFSFTDTQYF. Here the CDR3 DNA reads TGTGCCATCAGTGAGTCACCCAGCGGGGATTTTAGCTTCACAGATACGCAGTATTTT.

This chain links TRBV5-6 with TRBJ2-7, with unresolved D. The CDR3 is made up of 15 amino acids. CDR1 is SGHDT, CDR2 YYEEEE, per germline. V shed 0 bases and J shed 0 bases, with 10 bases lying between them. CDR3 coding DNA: TGTGCCAGCAGCTTGGATTTCCTTTCCTCCTACGAGCAGTACTTC. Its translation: CASSLDFLSSYEQYF.

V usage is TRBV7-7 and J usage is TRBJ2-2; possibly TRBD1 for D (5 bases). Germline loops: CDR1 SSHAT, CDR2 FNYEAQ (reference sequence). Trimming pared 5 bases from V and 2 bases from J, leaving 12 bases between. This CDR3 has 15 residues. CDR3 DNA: TGTGCCAGCAGCCCGAGGACACATAACACCGGGGAGCTGTTTTTT. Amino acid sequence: CASSPRTHNTGELFF.

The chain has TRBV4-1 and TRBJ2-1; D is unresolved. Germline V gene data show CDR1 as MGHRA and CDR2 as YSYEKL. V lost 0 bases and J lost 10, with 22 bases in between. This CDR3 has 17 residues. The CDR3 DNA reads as TGCGCCAGCAGCCAAGATTCCGTGAGGCGCGTAAATTCCGAGCAGTTCTTC. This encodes CASSQDSVRRVNSEQFF.

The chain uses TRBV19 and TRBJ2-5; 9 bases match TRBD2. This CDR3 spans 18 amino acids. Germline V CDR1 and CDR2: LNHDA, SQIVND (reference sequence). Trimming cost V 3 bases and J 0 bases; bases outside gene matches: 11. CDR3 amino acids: CASSMARSGLAYQETQYF. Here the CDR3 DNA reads TGTGCCAGTAGTATGGCACGTTCAGGACTAGCGTACCAAGAGACCCAGTACTTC.

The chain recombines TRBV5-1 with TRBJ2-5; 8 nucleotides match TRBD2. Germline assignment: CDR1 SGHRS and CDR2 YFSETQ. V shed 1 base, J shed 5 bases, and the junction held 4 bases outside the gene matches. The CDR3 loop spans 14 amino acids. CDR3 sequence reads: CASSLYGGEETQYF. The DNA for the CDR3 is TGCGCCAGCAGCTTGTACGGGGGGGAGGAGACCCAGTACTTC.

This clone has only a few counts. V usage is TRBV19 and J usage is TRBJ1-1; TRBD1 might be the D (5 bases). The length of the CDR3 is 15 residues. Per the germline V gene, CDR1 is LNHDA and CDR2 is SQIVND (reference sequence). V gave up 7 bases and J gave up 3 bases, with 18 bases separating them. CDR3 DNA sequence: TGTGCCAGTACCATCCCCGGGGGGGAGGACACTGAAGCTTTCTTT. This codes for CASTIPGGEDTEAFF.

CDR3 nucleotide sequence: TGTGCCAGCAGCGTAGATAGCTCCTACAATGAGCAGTTCTTC. Translated, it gives CASSVDSSYNEQFF. V is TRBV9 and J is TRBJ2-1; D unresolved. The length of the CDR3 is 14 residues. V was trimmed by 0 bases and J by 0 bases, leaving 4 bases between them. Germline V gives CDR1 SGDLS, CDR2 YYNGEE.

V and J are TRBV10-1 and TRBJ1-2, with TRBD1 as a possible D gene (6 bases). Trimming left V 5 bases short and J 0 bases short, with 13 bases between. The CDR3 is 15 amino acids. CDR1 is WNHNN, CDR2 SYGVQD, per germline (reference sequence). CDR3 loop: CASSTPGHANYGYTF. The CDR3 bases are TGCGCCAGCAGTACCCCGGGACATGCTAACTATGGCTACACCTTC.

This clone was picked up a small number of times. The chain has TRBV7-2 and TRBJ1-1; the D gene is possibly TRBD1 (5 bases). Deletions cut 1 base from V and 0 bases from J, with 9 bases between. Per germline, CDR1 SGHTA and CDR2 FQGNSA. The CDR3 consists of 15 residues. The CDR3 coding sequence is TGTGCCAGCAGCTTAGTAGGCAGGGTGAACACTGAAGCTTTCTTT. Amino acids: CASSLVGRVNTEAFF.

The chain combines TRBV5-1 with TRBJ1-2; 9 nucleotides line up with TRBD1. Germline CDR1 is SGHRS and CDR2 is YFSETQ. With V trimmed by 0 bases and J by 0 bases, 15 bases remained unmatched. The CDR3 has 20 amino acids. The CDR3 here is CASSLVRDRDFGITNYGYTF. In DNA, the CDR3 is TGCGCCAGCAGCTTGGTGCGGGACAGGGACTTCGGCATAACTAACTATGGCTACACCTTC.

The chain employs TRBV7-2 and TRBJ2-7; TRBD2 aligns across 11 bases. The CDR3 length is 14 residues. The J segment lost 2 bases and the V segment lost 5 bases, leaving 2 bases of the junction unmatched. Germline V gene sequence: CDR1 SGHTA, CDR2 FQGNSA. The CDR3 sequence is CASSPGLAAYEQYF. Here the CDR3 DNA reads TGTGCCAGCAGCCCGGGACTAGCGGCCTACGAGCAGTACTTC.

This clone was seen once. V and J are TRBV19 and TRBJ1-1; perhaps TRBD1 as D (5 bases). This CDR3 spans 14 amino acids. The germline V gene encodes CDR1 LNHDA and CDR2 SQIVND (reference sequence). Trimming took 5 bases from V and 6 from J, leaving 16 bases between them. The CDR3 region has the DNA TGTGCCAGTAGTCCCCGTCGGAGGGACCCTGAAGCTTTCTTT. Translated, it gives CASSPRRRDPEAFF.

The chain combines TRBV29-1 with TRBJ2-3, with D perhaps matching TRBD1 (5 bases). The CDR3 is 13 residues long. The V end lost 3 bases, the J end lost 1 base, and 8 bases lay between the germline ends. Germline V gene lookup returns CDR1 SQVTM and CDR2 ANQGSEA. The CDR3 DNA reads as TGCAGCGTTGAGGTCAGGGGCACAGATACGCAGTATTTT. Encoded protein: CSVEVRGTDTQYF.

The CDR3 reads CASSIGLEDTQYF. The DNA for the CDR3 is TGTGCCAGTAGTATCGGCTTGGAGGATACGCAGTATTTT. The V call is TRBV19, the J call TRBJ2-3; D unclear. Trimming shortened V by 3 bases and J by 6 bases, and 10 bases separated the two germline ends. CDR1 and CDR2 (germline): LNHDA, SQIVND (reference sequence). The length of the CDR3 is 13 residues.

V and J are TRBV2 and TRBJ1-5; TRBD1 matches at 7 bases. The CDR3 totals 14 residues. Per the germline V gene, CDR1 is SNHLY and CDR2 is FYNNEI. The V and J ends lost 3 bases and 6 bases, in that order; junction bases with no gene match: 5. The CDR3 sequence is CASSETGTVQPQHF. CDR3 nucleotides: TGTGCCAGCAGTGAGACCGGGACAGTTCAGCCCCAGCATTTT.